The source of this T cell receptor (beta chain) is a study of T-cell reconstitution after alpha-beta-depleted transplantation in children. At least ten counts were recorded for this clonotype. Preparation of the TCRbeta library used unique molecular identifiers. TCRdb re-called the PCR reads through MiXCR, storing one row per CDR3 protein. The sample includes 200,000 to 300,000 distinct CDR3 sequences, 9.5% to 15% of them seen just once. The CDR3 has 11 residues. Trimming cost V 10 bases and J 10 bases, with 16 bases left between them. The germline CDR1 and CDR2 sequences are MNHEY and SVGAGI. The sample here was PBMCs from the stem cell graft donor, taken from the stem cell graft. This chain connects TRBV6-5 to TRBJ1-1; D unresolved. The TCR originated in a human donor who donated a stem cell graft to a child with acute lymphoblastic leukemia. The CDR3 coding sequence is TGTGCCACACTGTTCGGAGGGCTAGCTTTCTTT. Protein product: CATLFGGLAFF.